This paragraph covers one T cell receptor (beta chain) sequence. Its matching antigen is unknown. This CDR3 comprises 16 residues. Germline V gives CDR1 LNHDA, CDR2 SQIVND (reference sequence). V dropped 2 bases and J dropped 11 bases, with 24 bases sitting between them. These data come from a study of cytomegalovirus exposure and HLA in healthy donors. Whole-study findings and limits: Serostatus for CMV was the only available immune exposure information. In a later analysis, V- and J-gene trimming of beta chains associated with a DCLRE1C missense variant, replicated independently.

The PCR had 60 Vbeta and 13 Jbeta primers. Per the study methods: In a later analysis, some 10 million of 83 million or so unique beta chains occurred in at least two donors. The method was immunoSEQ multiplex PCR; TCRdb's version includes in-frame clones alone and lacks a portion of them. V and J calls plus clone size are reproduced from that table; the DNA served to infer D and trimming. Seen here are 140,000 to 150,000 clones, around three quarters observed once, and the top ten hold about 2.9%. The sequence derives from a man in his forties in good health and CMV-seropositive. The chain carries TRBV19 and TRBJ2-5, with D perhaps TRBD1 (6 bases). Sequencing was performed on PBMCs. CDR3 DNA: TGTGCCAGTAGTATAAGTGGTTTGTACAGGGCAGAAGAGCAGTACTTC. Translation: CASSISGLYRAEEQYF.